The rows below give T cell receptor beta chains drawn from one sample of a study of regulatory T cells in long-lasting Graves disease. In TCRdb, the multiplex PCR reads were re-called with MiXCR into one record per CDR3 protein. The sample contains fewer than 350,000 distinct CDR3 sequences, 15% to 20% of which appear only once. Specimen: peripheral blood mononuclear cells (PBMCs), collected at new diagnosis, from a patient treated with antithyroid drugs. Receptor source: a female donor with Graves disease. CDR3s include the opening cysteine and the closing phenylalanine or tryptophan. D genes are given only for firm matches. Clone sizes are given selectively: once, few, many, or a class where the clone is expanded.

d_call: -; v_call: TRBV10-2; clone_size: many; j_call: TRBJ2-3; cdr3_aa: CASSEIAEGGDTQYF; cdr3_nt: TGCGCCAGCAGTGAGATAGCGGAAGGGGGAGATACGCAGTATTTT
d_call: -; v_call: TRBV25-1; clone_size: many; j_call: TRBJ1-6; cdr3_aa: CASSAQDRDNSPLHF; cdr3_nt: TGTGCCAGCAGTGCTCAGGACAGAGATAATTCACCCCTCCACTTT
d_call: -; v_call: TRBV12-3/TRBV12-4; clone_size: many; j_call: TRBJ1-1; cdr3_aa: CASSKRTEAFF; cdr3_nt: TGTGCCAGCAGTAAGCGCACTGAAGCTTTCTTT
d_call: TRBD1; v_call: TRBV4-2; clone_size: many; j_call: TRBJ1-1; cdr3_aa: CASSQDRGQGTGVRGEAFF; cdr3_nt: TGTGCCAGCAGCCAAGATCGTGGACAGGGGACTGGGGTAAGAGGTGAAGCTTTCTTT
d_call: TRBD2; v_call: TRBV11-3; clone_size: -; j_call: TRBJ2-7; cdr3_aa: CASSLRLAGTTYEQYF; cdr3_nt: TGTGCCAGCAGCTTACGGCTAGCGGGAACAACCTACGAGCAGTACTTC
d_call: TRBD2; v_call: TRBV10-3; clone_size: -; j_call: TRBJ2-5; cdr3_aa: CAISEGTSGRGGTQYF; cdr3_nt: TGTGCCATCAGTGAAGGGACTAGCGGGAGAGGCGGGACCCAGTACTTC
d_call: -; v_call: TRBV29-1; clone_size: many; j_call: TRBJ2-1; cdr3_aa: CSVEVSKEGQFF; cdr3_nt: TGCAGCGTCGAGGTATCAAAGGAGGGGCAGTTCTTC
d_call: -; v_call: TRBV7-9; clone_size: -; j_call: TRBJ2-7; cdr3_aa: CVSLANFGEQYF; cdr3_nt: TGTGTCAGCCTCGCCAACTTCGGTGAGCAGTACTTC
d_call: -; v_call: TRBV10-3; clone_size: many; j_call: TRBJ1-2; cdr3_aa: CAISDGIVRGAYYGYTF; cdr3_nt: TGTGCCATCAGTGACGGAATAGTGCGGGGGGCCTACTATGGCTACACCTTC
d_call: -; v_call: TRBV6-2/TRBV6-3; clone_size: few; j_call: TRBJ1-2; cdr3_aa: CASSYRTGTTNYGYTF; cdr3_nt: TGTGCCAGCAGTTACCGTACCGGGACAACCAACTATGGCTACACCTTC
d_call: TRBD2; v_call: TRBV20-1; clone_size: many; j_call: TRBJ2-2; cdr3_aa: CSAREVTSGSSGELFF; cdr3_nt: TGCAGTGCTAGAGAGGTCACTAGCGGGAGTTCCGGGGAGCTGTTTTTT
d_call: TRBD2; v_call: TRBV9; clone_size: few; j_call: TRBJ2-7; cdr3_aa: CASSERKGREGADEQYF; cdr3_nt: TGTGCCAGCAGCGAGAGGAAGGGGCGGGAGGGCGCGGACGAGCAGTACTTC
d_call: -; v_call: TRBV28; clone_size: many; j_call: TRBJ1-5; cdr3_aa: CASSTTVSNQPQHF; cdr3_nt: TGTGCCAGCAGTACCACAGTTAGCAATCAGCCCCAGCATTTT
d_call: TRBD2; v_call: TRBV24-1; clone_size: -; j_call: TRBJ2-2; cdr3_aa: CATSDPGLAGVVAGELFF; cdr3_nt: TGTGCCACCAGTGATCCGGGACTAGCGGGAGTAGTAGCCGGGGAGCTGTTTTTT
d_call: -; v_call: TRBV6-2/TRBV6-3; clone_size: few; j_call: TRBJ2-5; cdr3_aa: CASSYLTSQETQYF; cdr3_nt: TGTGCCAGCAGTTACTTGACCAGTCAAGAGACCCAGTACTTC
d_call: -; v_call: TRBV15; clone_size: many; j_call: TRBJ1-3; cdr3_aa: CATSRDRIGRISGNTLYF; cdr3_nt: TGTGCCACCAGCAGAGATCGTATCGGACGGATCTCTGGAAACACCCTATATTTT
d_call: -; v_call: TRBV12-3/TRBV12-4; clone_size: many; j_call: TRBJ1-1; cdr3_aa: CASSLGIGGGGAEAFF; cdr3_nt: TGTGCCAGCAGTTTAGGGATTGGGGGGGGGGGGGCTGAAGCTTTCTTT